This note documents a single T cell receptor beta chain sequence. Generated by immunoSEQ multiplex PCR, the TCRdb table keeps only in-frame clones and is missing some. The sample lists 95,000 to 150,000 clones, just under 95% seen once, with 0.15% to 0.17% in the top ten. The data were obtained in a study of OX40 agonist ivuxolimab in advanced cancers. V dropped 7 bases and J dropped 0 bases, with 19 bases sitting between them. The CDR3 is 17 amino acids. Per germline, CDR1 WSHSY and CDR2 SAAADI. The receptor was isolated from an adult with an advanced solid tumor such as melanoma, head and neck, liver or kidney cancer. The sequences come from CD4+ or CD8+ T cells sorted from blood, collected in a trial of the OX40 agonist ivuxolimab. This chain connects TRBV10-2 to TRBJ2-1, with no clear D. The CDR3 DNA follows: TGCGCCAGCAATACCGGGCAGAATGTCCCCTCCTACAATGAGCAGTTCTTC. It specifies CASNTGQNVPSYNEQFF.